Given below is one TCR beta chain in context. CDR1 is SGHAT and CDR2 is FQNNGV in the germline V gene. The length of the CDR3 is 14 residues. V was clipped by 5 bases and J by 4 bases, with 14 bases between them. The data belong to a study of blood T cell repertoires in COVID-19. Study summary: COVID-19 samples collected from the United States, Italy and Spain covered acute and convalescent phases. From T cells, B-cell-depleted T cells, or PBMCs came the material, which was cDNA or gDNA.

In the original analysis: Reference gene primers were amplified, and this amplification served to estimate nucleated cell counts. The repertoire was sequenced with immunoSEQ multiplex PCR; TCRdb's copy has only in-frame clones and lacks some. V, J and clone size are those of that table, while D and trimming were read from the DNA. The table shows about 40,000 clones, with more than 75% occurring only once. The sequenced sample was peripheral blood. This chain links TRBV11-2 with TRBJ2-5; D is perhaps TRBD1 (5 bases). The clonotype comes from a human donor in a cohort sampled during active COVID-19. The CDR3 reads CASSRRQGVETQYF. CDR3 bases: TGTGCCAGCAGCAGACGCCAAGGGGTAGAGACCCAGTACTTC.